This T cell receptor beta chain came from a study of blood T cells in healthy people across ages. Using a J-beta primer mix together with a sample-barcoded 5' primer, a second PCR was run for about 7 to 12 cycles. TCRdb recomputed calls from the 5' RACE reads with MiXCR, one row per CDR3 protein. This repertoire shows about 1.5 million distinct CDR3 sequences, roughly 43% found once; its top ten account for roughly 3.7%. CDR1 and CDR2 (germline): SQVTM, ANQGSEA. Trimming pared 2 bases from V and 6 bases from J, leaving 21 bases between. The CDR3 has 16 residues. This TCR derives from a woman between 18 and 29 years old in good health. The chain combines TRBV29-1 with TRBJ2-3; D is perhaps TRBD2 (5 bases). Sequencing input: blood. Written as DNA, the CDR3 is TGCAGCGTTGAAAACCCCTGGACTGGCTTTGGGGATACGCAGTATTTT. As protein: CSVENPWTGFGDTQYF.